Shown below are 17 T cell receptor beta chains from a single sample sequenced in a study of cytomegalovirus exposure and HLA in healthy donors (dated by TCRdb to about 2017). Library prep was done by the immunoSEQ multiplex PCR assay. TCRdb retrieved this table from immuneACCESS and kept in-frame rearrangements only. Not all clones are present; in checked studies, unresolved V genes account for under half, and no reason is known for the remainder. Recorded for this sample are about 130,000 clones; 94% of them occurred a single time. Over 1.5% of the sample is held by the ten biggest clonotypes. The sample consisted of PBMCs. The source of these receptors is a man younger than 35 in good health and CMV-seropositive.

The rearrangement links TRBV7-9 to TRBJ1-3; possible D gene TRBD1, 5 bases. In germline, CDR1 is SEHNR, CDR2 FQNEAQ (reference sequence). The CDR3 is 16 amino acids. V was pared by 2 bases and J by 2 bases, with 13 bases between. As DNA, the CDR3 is TGTGCCAGCAGCTTAAGGCCGGCCAGGGCTGGAAACACCATATATTTT. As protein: CASSLRPARAGNTIYF.

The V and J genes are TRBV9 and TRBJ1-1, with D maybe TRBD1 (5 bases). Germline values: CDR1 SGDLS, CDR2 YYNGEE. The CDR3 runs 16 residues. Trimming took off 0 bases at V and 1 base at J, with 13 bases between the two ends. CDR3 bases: TGTGCCAGCAGCGTAGTGCCCCAGGGTACGAACACTGAAGCTTTCTTT. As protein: CASSVVPQGTNTEAFF.

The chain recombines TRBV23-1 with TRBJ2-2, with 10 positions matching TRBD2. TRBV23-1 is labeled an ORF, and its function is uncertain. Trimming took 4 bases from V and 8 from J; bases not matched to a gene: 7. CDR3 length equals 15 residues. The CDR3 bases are TGCGCCAGCAGTCGACGGGGACTAGCGAAAGGGGAGCTGTTTTTT. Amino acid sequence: CASSRRGLAKGELFF.

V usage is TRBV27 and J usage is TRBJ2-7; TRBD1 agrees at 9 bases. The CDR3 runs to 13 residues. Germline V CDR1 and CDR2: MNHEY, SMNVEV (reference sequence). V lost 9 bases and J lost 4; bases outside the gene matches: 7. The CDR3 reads CASQRQGGYEQYF. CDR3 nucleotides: TGTGCCAGTCAACGACAGGGGGGGTACGAGCAGTACTTC.

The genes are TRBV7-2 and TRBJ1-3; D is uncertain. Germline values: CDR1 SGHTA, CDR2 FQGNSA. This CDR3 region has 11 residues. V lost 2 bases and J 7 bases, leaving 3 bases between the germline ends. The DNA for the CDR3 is TGTGCCAGCAGCTTACGGAACACCATATATTTT. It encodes CASSLRNTIYF.

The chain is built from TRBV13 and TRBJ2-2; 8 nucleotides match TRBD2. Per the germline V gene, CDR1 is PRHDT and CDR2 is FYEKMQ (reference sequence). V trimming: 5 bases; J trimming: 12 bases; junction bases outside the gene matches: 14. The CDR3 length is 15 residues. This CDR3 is CASSPGGQVHVKLFF. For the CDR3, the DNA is TGTGCCAGCAGCCCGGGGGGGCAGGTCCACGTCAAGCTGTTTTTT. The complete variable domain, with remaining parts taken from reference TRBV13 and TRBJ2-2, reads AAGVIQSPRHLIKEKRETATLKCYPIPRHDTVYWYQQGPGQDPQFLISFYEKMQSDKGSIPDRFSAQQFSDYHSELNMSSLELGDSALYFCASSPGGQVHVKLFFGEGSRLTVL.

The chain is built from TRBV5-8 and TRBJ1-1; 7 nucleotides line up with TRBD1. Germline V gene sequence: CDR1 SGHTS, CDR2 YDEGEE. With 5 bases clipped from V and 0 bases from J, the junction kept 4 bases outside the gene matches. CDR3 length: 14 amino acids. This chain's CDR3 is CASRKDRLNTEAFF. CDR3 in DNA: TGTGCCAGCAGAAAGGACAGGCTGAACACTGAAGCTTTCTTT.

The CDR3 nucleotides read TGTGCCAGCAGTTTCTCCCGGGACATACCGAACACTGAAGCTTTCTTT. Its protein is CASSFSRDIPNTEAFF. The chain has TRBV2 and TRBJ1-1; TRBD1 is a possible D gene (6 bases). The CDR3 contains 16 residues. In germline, CDR1 is SNHLY, CDR2 FYNNEI. Deletions cut 5 bases from V and 1 base from J, with 17 bases between.

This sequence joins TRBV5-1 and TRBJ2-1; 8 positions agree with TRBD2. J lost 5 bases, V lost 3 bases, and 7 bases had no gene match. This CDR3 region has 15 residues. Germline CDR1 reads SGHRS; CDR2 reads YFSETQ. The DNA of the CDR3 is TGCGCCAGCAGCTCGACAAGCGGGAGCGACAATGAGCAGTTCTTC. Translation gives CASSSTSGSDNEQFF.

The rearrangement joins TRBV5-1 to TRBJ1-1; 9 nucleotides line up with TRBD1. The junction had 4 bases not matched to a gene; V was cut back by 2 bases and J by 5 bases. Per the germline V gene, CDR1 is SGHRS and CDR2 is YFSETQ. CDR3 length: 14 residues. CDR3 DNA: TGCGCCAGCAGCTTTGGACAGGGGAAAACTGAAGCTTTCTTT. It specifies CASSFGQGKTEAFF.

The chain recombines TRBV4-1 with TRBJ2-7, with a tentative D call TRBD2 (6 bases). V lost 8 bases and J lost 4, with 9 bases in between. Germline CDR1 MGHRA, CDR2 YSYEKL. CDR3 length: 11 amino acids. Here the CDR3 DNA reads TGCGCCAGCGGGACTGAATACGAGCAGTACTTC. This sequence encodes CASGTEYEQYF.

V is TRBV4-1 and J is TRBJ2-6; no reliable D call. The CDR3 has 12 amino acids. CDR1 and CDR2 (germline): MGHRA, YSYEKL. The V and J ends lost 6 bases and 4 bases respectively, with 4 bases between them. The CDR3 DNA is TGCGCCAGCAGTCTGGGGGCCAACGTCCTGACTTTC. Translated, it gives CASSLGANVLTF.

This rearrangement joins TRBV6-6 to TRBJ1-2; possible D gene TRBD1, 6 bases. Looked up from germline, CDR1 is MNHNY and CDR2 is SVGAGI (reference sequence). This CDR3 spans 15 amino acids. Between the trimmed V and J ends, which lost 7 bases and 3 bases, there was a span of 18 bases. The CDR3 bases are TGTGCCAGCATCAAACGGGGGGGCCCGTACTATGGCTACACCTTC. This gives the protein CASIKRGGPYYGYTF.

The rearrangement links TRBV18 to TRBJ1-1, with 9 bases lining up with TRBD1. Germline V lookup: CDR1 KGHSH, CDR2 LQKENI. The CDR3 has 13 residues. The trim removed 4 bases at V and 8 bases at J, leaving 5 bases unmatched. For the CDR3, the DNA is TGTGCCAGCTCACAAACAGGGGGCGCAGAAGCTTTCTTT. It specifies CASSQTGGAEAFF. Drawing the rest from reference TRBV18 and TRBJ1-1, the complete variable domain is NAGVMQNPRHLVRRRGQEARLRCSPMKGHSHVYWYRQLPEEGLKFMVYLQKENIIDESGMPKERFSAEFPKEGPSILRIQQVVRGDSAAYFCASSQTGGAEAFFGQGTRLTVV.

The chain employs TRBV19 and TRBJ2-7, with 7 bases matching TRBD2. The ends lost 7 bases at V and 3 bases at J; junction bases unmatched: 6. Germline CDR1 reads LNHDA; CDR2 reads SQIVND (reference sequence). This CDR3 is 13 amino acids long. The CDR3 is CASTAGAIYEQYF. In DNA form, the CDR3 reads TGTGCCAGTACGGCGGGAGCGATCTACGAGCAGTACTTC. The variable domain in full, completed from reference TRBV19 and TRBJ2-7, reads DGGITQSPKYLFRKEGQNVTLSCEQNLNHDAMYWYRQDPGQGLRLIYYSQIVNDFQKGDIAEGYSVSREKKESFPLTVTSAQKNPTAFYLCASTAGAIYEQYFGPGTRLTVT.

CDR3 bases: TGTGCCAGCAGCTTCGGTCCAGATACGCAGTATTTT. Its protein is CASSFGPDTQYF. This chain uses TRBV7-8 with TRBJ2-3; no clear D. Trimming stripped 3 bases from V and 4 bases from J, with 5 bases between. The CDR3 totals 12 residues. Germline CDR1 SGHVS, CDR2 FQNEAQ.

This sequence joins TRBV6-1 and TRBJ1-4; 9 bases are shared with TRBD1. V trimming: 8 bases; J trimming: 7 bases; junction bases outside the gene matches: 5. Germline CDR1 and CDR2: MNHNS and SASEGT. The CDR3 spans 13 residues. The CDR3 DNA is TGTGCCAGCGCCGGGACAGGGCGTGAAAAACTGTTTTTT. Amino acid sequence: CASAGTGREKLFF.